Below are 3 T cell receptor beta chains sequenced from a single sample in a study of STAT5B mutations in CD4+ large granular lymphocyte leukemia. Only in-frame clones appear in the TCRdb table, and some are missing; sequencing was by immunoSEQ multiplex PCR. The sample contains more than 20,000 clones, 75% to 85% of which appear only once. The source material was CD4+ T cells from blood buffy coats. The source is a human donor in good health.

This chain joins TRBV2 and TRBJ2-1; 7 bases are a match to TRBD2. J lost 4 bases, V lost 10 bases, and 13 bases had no gene match. The CDR3 totals 15 residues. Looked up from germline, CDR1 is SNHLY and CDR2 is FYNNEI. Written as DNA, the CDR3 is TGTGCCACCGCGGTGGCTAGCGGATCGTACAATGAGCAGTTCTTC. Its protein is CATAVASGSYNEQFF.

V usage is TRBV6-6 and J usage is TRBJ1-4; 8 bases agree with TRBD1. The V gene end was trimmed by 5 bases and the J gene end by 10 bases; junction bases not matched to a gene: 6. This CDR3 has 13 residues. Germline values: CDR1 MNHNY, CDR2 SVGAGI (reference sequence). In DNA, the CDR3 is TGTGCCAGCAGTCAGGACAGGGTCGGAAAACTGTTTTTT. Residues: CASSQDRVGKLFF.

The chain is built from TRBV7-9 and TRBJ1-1; no definite D call. This CDR3 is 14 amino acids long. Germline values: CDR1 SEHNR, CDR2 FQNEAQ (reference sequence). Between the trimmed V and J ends, which lost 3 bases and 1 base, there was a span of 9 bases. CDR3 amino acids: CASSFTQSNTEAFF. In DNA, the CDR3 is TGTGCCAGCAGCTTCACACAGTCGAACACTGAAGCTTTCTTT.